Listed below are T cell receptor beta chains from one sample, sequenced in a study of T cells in Graves' hyperthyroidism and ophthalmopathy. TCRdb redid the calling of the multiplex PCR reads with MiXCR, one entry per CDR3 protein. The top ten hold about 70% of the sample, which has approximately 360,000 distinct CDR3 sequences, roughly 25% seen once. The sequencing sample was made of blood. These receptors all come from a man between 45 and 60 years old with Graves' hyperthyroidism. Both conserved end residues are part of each CDR3. D genes are given only for firm matches. Where a row states a size, it is once, few, many or the class of an expanded clone; other rows omit it.

v_call,j_call,d_call,clone_size,cdr3_length,cdr3_aa,cdr3_nt
TRBV27,TRBJ1-1,NA,few,14,CASRFGPTNTEAFF,TGTGCCAGCAGATTTGGTCCTACAAACACTGAAGCTTTCTTT
TRBV28,TRBJ2-7,NA,many,15,CASSLYGGGRGEQYF,TGTGCCAGCAGTTTATATGGCGGCGGACGGGGAGAGCAGTACTTC
TRBV5-6,TRBJ2-7,NA,once,15,CASSLGRVGVCEQYF,TGTGCCAGCAGCTTGGGCAGGGTCGGGGTTTGCGAGCAGTACTTC
TRBV7-9,TRBJ2-1,TRBD2,NA,17,CASSLAYEREPDNEQFF,TGTGCCAGCAGCTTAGCGTACGAGCGGGAGCCTGACAATGAGCAGTTCTTC
TRBV3-1,TRBJ2-2,NA,many,12,CASSRGTGELFF,TGTGCCAGCAGTAGAGGCACCGGGGAGCTGTTTTTT
TRBV20-1,TRBJ2-1,TRBD2,NA,15,CSAPDAGGGNNEQFF,TGCAGTGCCCCGGATGCGGGCGGGGGAAACAATGAGCAGTTCTTC
TRBV11-2,TRBJ2-3,NA,many,13,CASSDSYTDTQYF,TGTGCCAGCAGCGACAGCTACACAGATACGCAGTATTTT
TRBV20-1,TRBJ2-5,NA,NA,13,CSAGQGGVETQYF,TGCAGTGCTGGTCAGGGCGGGGTAGAGACCCAGTACTTC
TRBV12-3/TRBV12-4,TRBJ1-2,NA,NA,13,CASSRNPGYGYTF,TGTGCCAGCAGTCGGAATCCGGGGTATGGCTACACCTTC
TRBV3-1,TRBJ2-5,TRBD1,few,15,CASSQPGQGRETQYF,TGTGCCAGCAGCCAACCGGGACAGGGGCGAGAGACCCAGTACTTC
TRBV7-9,TRBJ2-7,NA,few,12,CASSALPGEQYF,TGTGCCAGCAGCGCCCTCCCGGGGGAGCAGTACTTC
TRBV12-3/TRBV12-4,TRBJ2-1,NA,NA,13,CASQGRGNNEQFF,TGTGCCAGCCAAGGTAGAGGGAACAATGAGCAGTTCTTC
TRBV4-1,TRBJ2-3,TRBD2,NA,17,CASSQGPSGSGRDTQYF,TGCGCCAGCAGCCAAGGCCCTAGCGGGAGTGGCCGAGATACGCAGTATTTT
TRBV11-2,TRBJ2-7,NA,many,15,CASSLGGGATYEQYF,TGTGCCAGCAGCTTAGGGGGGGGGGCTACCTACGAGCAGTACTTC
TRBV14,TRBJ2-7,TRBD1,NA,16,CASSQVGTGTYYEQYF,TGTGCCAGCAGCCAAGTCGGGACAGGGACATACTACGAGCAGTACTTC
TRBV7-9,TRBJ2-5,TRBD1,NA,13,CASSPGQVETQYF,TGTGCCAGCAGCCCTGGACAGGTAGAGACCCAGTACTTC
TRBV18,TRBJ2-5,NA,few,14,CASSPGGGRETQYF,TGTGCCAGCTCACCCGGAGGGGGCAGAGAGACCCAGTACTTC
TRBV6-1,TRBJ2-3,TRBD2,many,17,CASSRLAGVRSTDTQYF,TGTGCCAGCAGTAGGCTAGCGGGAGTACGAAGCACAGATACGCAGTATTTT
TRBV2,TRBJ2-3,NA,few,16,CASKGSGKRSTDTQYF,TGTGCCAGCAAGGGGTCGGGAAAAAGAAGCACAGATACGCAGTATTTT
TRBV4-1,TRBJ1-2,NA,NA,15,CASSQPLRGDYGYTF,TGCGCCAGCAGCCAGCCCTTGAGAGGGGACTATGGCTACACCTTC
TRBV18,TRBJ2-1,TRBD2,many,16,CASSPPGLAGSHEQFF,TGTGCCAGCTCACCACCGGGACTAGCGGGATCCCATGAGCAGTTCTTC
TRBV5-5,TRBJ2-3,NA,NA,14,CASSLETSTDTQYF,TGTGCCAGCAGCTTGGAGACGAGCACAGATACGCAGTATTTT
TRBV24-1,TRBJ2-1,TRBD1,few,17,CATSDTTGVGTYNEQFF,TGTGCCACCAGTGACACAACAGGGGTGGGAACCTACAATGAGCAGTTCTTC
TRBV9,TRBJ1-1,TRBD1,NA,16,CASSVSGQGLNTEAFF,TGTGCCAGCAGCGTATCCGGACAGGGTCTGAACACTGAAGCTTTCTTT
TRBV12-3/TRBV12-4,TRBJ1-5,NA,NA,13,CASSNGLNQPQHF,TGTGCCAGCAGTAACGGGCTCAATCAGCCCCAGCATTTT
TRBV20-1,TRBJ2-5,TRBD2,few,15,CSALRGGRSEETQYF,TGCAGTGCTCTGCGGGGGGGCCGATCGGAAGAGACCCAGTACTTC
TRBV6-2/TRBV6-3,TRBJ1-6,NA,few,14,CASSPGTVDSPLHF,TGTGCCAGCAGCCCCGGGACGGTTGATTCACCCCTCCACTTT
TRBV11-2,TRBJ2-3,NA,NA,15,CASSLSVESTDTQYF,TGTGCCAGCAGCCTCTCAGTGGAGAGCACAGATACGCAGTATTTT
TRBV9,TRBJ2-1,NA,few,13,CASSANSQGTQFF,TGTGCCAGCAGCGCCAATTCACAGGGAACACAGTTCTTC
TRBV7-9,TRBJ1-1,NA,NA,13,CATWDFMNTEAFF,TGTGCCACCTGGGATTTCATGAACACTGAAGCTTTCTTT
TRBV7-9,TRBJ2-7,NA,few,11,CASSQQHEQYF,TGTGCCAGCAGCCAACAGCACGAGCAGTACTTC
TRBV7-2,TRBJ1-5,TRBD1,NA,17,CASSGGTALVSNQPQHF,TGTGCCAGCAGCGGCGGGACAGCCCTAGTTAGCAATCAGCCCCAGCATTTT
TRBV6-5,TRBJ2-1,NA,few,13,CASSSVGRYEQFF,TGTGCCAGCAGTTCCGTTGGGCGTTATGAGCAGTTCTTC
TRBV29-1,TRBJ2-6,NA,NA,13,CSVESAGANVLTF,TGCAGCGTTGAATCAGCTGGGGCCAACGTCCTGACTTTC
TRBV20-1,TRBJ2-1,TRBD2,many,15,CSARSLAGGPNEQFF,TGCAGTGCTAGATCTCTAGCGGGAGGGCCTAATGAGCAGTTCTTC
TRBV10-3,TRBJ2-1,TRBD1,NA,13,CAIKGDRNNEQFF,TGTGCCATCAAAGGGGACAGAAACAATGAGCAGTTCTTC
TRBV6-1,TRBJ1-6,NA,few,12,CASSEGPESLHF,TGTGCCAGCAGTGAAGGTCCGGAATCCCTCCACTTT
TRBV28,TRBJ2-5,NA,few,14,CASSPGGLQETQYF,TGTGCCAGCAGTCCAGGCGGGCTCCAAGAGACCCAGTACTTC
TRBV29-1,TRBJ2-7,NA,NA,12,CSARTVPYEQYF,TGCAGCGCCCGGACAGTCCCCTACGAGCAGTACTTC
TRBV5-6,TRBJ1-1,NA,few,15,CASSLARIRGTEAFF,TGTGCCAGCAGCTTGGCCAGAATCCGGGGCACTGAAGCTTTCTTT
TRBV2,TRBJ1-6,NA,NA,16,CASSYTLGLVKQALHF,TGTGCCAGCAGTTATACATTGGGGCTGGTAAAGCAAGCCCTCCACTTT
TRBV5-1,TRBJ2-1,TRBD2,NA,14,CASSRTSGIDEQFF,TGCGCCAGCAGCAGGACTAGCGGGATAGATGAGCAGTTCTTC
TRBV24-1,TRBJ1-2,NA,NA,13,CATSAAANYGYTF,TGTGCCACCAGTGCAGCAGCTAACTATGGCTACACCTTC
TRBV7-2,TRBJ2-7,TRBD1,NA,16,CASSIGFGTGPYEQYF,TGTGCCAGTAGTATAGGGTTCGGGACAGGACCCTACGAGCAGTACTTC
TRBV6-1,TRBJ2-2,NA,NA,14,CASTLDRNTGELFF,TGTGCCAGCACCTTGGACAGGAACACCGGGGAGCTGTTTTTT
TRBV6-1,TRBJ2-7,TRBD2,NA,16,CASSSNSGEGSYEQYF,TGTGCCAGCAGTTCCAACAGCGGGGAGGGCTCCTACGAGCAGTACTTC
TRBV7-2,TRBJ1-2,NA,few,12,CASSFTNYGYTF,TGTGCCAGCAGCTTTACTAACTATGGCTACACCTTC
TRBV5-1,TRBJ2-1,TRBD1,NA,15,CASSRRQGARDEQFF,TGCGCCAGCAGCAGAAGACAGGGGGCTAGGGATGAGCAGTTCTTC
TRBV6-2/TRBV6-3,TRBJ2-3,TRBD2,NA,16,CASTPLSGKGTDTQYF,TGTGCCAGCACTCCCCTAAGCGGGAAAGGCACAGATACGCAGTATTTT
TRBV3-1,TRBJ1-2,NA,many,13,CASSQGTAPGYTF,TGTGCCAGCAGCCAAGGGACAGCCCCCGGCTACACCTTC
TRBV27,TRBJ2-2,TRBD1,NA,14,CASSFLDRVGELFF,TGTGCCAGCAGTTTCCTTGACAGGGTCGGGGAGCTGTTTTTT
TRBV7-8,TRBJ2-7,TRBD2,many,17,CASSWEMTSGRTYEQYF,TGTGCCAGCAGCTGGGAGATGACTAGCGGGAGGACGTACGAGCAGTACTTC
TRBV15,TRBJ1-1,TRBD1,few,15,CATSRGRQGDTEAFF,TGTGCCACCAGCAGGGGAAGACAGGGGGACACTGAAGCTTTCTTT
TRBV3-1,TRBJ2-3,TRBD1,many,15,CASSSRQGRTDTQYF,TGTGCCAGCAGCTCTCGACAGGGACGGACAGATACGCAGTATTTT
TRBV10-1,TRBJ2-7,TRBD2,NA,16,CASSGETSGKEYEQYF,TGCGCCAGCAGTGGGGAGACTAGCGGGAAGGAGTACGAGCAGTACTTC
TRBV20-1,TRBJ2-1,NA,NA,14,CSAKQINSYNEQFF,TGCAGTGCTAAACAGATTAACTCCTACAATGAGCAGTTCTTC